This TCR beta chain was sequenced for a study of shared clonotypes between healthy human individuals. Study background: The donor pool was made up of two women and a few men aged 18 to 49.

Germline V gene data show CDR1 as GTSNPN and CDR2 as SVGIG (reference sequence). V was pared by 1 base and J by 5 bases, with 8 bases of the junction left unmatched. The CDR3 is made up of 14 amino acids. Clones were sequenced by immunoSEQ multiplex PCR, and TCRdb holds only the in-frame ones, with some missing. This sample has roughly 2,300,000 clones, with just under 95% found just once. Sample: naive CD4+ T cells from PBMCs. Subset in this sample: CD45RA+ positively selected. The clonotype originates from a man aged 18 to 30 in good health. Some clones in this sample may be carry-over from other donors' samples. The V and J genes are TRBV30 and TRBJ2-7; the match to TRBD1 covers 7 bases. In nucleotides, the CDR3 is TGTGCCTGGAGTGCCATGACAGGGCGCCACGAGCAGTACTTC. Amino acids: CAWSAMTGRHEQYF. The variable domain in full, with the rest retrieved from reference TRBV30 and TRBJ2-7, is SQTIHQWPATLVQPVGSPLSLECTVEGTSNPNLYWYRQAAGRGLQLLFYSVGIGQISSEVPQNLSASRPQDRQFILSSKKLLLSDSGFYLCAWSAMTGRHEQYFGPGTRLTVT.